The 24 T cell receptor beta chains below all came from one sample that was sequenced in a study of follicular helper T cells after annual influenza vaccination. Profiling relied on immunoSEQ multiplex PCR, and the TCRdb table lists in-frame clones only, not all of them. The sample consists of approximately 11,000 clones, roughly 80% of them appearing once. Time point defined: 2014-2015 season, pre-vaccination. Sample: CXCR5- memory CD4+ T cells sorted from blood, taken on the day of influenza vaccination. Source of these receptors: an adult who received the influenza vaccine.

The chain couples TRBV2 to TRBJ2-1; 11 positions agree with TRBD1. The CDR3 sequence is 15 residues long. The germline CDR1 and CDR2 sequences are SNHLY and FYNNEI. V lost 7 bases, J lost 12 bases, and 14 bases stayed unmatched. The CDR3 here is CASTRAGGGQGGQFF. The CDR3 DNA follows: TGTGCCAGCACCCGGGCTGGCGGGGGACAGGGGGGGCAGTTCTTC.

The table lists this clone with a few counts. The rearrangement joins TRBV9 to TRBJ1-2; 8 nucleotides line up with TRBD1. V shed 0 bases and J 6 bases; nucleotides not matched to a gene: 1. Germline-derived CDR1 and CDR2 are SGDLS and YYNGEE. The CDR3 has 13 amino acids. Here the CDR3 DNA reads TGTGCCAGCAGCGTAGGGACAGGGAATGGCTACACCTTC. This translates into CASSVGTGNGYTF.

The CDR3 sequence: CASSARTGGANTEAFF. Here the CDR3 DNA reads TGTGCCAGCAGCGCCCGGACAGGGGGCGCGAACACTGAAGCTTTCTTT. This chain uses TRBV7-8 with TRBJ1-1, with 11 bases lining up with TRBD1. The CDR3 extends over 16 amino acids. J was trimmed by 1 base and V by 5 bases; bases with no gene match: 6. Germline V gene data show CDR1 as SGHVS and CDR2 as FQNEAQ.

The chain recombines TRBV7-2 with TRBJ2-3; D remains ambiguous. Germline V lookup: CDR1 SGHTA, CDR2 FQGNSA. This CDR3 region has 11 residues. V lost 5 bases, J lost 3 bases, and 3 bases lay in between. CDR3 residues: CASSPTDTQYF. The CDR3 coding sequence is TGTGCCAGCAGCCCTACAGATACGCAGTATTTT.

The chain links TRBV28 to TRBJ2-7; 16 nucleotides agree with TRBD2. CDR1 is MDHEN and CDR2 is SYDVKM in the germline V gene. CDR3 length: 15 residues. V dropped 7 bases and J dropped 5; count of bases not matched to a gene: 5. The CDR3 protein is CASKPGLAGGNEQYF. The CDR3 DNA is TGTGCCAGCAAACCGGGACTAGCGGGAGGGAACGAGCAGTACTTC. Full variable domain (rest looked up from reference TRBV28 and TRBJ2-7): DVKVTQSSRYLVKRTGEKVFLECVQDMDHENMFWYRQDPGLGLRLIYFSYDVKMKEKGDIPEGYSVSREKKERFSLILESASTNQTSMYLCASKPGLAGGNEQYFGPGTRLTVT.

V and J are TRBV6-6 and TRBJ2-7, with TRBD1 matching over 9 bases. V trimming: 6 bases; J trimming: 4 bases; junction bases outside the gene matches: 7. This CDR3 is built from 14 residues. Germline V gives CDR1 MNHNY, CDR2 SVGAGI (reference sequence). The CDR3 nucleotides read TGTGCCAGCAGGGACAGGGGCGGGTGGTACGAGCAGTACTTC. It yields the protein CASRDRGGWYEQYF.

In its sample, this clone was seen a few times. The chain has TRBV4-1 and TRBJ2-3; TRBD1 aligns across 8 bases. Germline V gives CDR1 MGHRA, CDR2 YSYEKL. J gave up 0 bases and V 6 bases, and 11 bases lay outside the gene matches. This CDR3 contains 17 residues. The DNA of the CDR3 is TGCGCCAGCAGGGCGGGTTGGACAGGGAGGAGCACAGATACGCAGTATTTT. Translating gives CASRAGWTGRSTDTQYF.

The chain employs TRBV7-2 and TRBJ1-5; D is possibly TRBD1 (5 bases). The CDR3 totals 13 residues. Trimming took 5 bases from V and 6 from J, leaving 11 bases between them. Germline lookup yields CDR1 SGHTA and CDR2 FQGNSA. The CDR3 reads CASSQGGIQPQHF. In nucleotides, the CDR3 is TGTGCCAGCAGCCAGGGAGGGATTCAGCCCCAGCATTTT.

Here the CDR3 reads CASSLVGQGGEKLFF. In nucleotides, the CDR3 is TGTGCCAGCAGCTTAGTTGGGCAGGGTGGAGAAAAACTGTTTTTT. The J gene is TRBJ1-4, the V gene TRBV7-9; D possibly corresponds to TRBD1 (5 bases). This CDR3 region has 15 residues. The V gene's germline CDR1 is SEHNR and CDR2 FQNEAQ (reference sequence). Trimming pared 1 base from V and 8 bases from J, leaving 14 bases between.

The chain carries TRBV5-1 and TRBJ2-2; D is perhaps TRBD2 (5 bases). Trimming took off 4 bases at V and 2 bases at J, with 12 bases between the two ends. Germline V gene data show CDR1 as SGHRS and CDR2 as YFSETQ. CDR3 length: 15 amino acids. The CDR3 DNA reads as TGCGCCAGCAGCGCGCTAGGGAGTAACACCGGGGAGCTGTTTTTT. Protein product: CASSALGSNTGELFF.

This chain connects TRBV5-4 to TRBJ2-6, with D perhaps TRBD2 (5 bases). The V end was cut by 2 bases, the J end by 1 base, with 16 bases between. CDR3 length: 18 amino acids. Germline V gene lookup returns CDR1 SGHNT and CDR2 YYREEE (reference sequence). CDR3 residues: CASSLQRFGFSGANVLTF. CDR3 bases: TGTGCCAGCAGCTTACAGCGGTTTGGCTTTTCTGGGGCCAACGTCCTGACTTTC.

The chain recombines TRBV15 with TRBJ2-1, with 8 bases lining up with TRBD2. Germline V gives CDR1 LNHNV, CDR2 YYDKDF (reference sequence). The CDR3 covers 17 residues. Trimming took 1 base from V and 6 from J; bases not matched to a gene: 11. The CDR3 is CATSRGGGRAGGNEQFF. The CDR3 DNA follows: TGTGCCACCAGCAGAGGTGGCGGCCGGGCGGGGGGCAATGAGCAGTTCTTC.

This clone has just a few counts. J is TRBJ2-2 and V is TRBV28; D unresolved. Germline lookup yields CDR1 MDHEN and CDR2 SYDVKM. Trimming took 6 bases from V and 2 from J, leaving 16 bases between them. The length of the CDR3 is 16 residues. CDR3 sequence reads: CASSQSKGANTGELFF. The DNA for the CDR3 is TGTGCCAGCAGCCAATCCAAGGGCGCCAACACCGGGGAGCTGTTTTTT.

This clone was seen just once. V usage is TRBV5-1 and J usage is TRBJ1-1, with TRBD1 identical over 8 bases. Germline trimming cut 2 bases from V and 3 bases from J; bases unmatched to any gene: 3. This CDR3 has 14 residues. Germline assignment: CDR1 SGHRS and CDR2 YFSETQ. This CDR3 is CASSFLQGDTEAFF. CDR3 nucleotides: TGCGCCAGCAGCTTCTTACAGGGGGACACTGAAGCTTTCTTT. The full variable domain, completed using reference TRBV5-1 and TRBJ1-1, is KAGVTQTPRYLIKTRGQQVTLSCSPISGHRSVSWYQQTPGQGLQFLFEYFSETQRNKGNFPGRFSGRQFSNSRSEMNVSTLELGDSALYLCASSFLQGDTEAFFGQGTRLTVV.

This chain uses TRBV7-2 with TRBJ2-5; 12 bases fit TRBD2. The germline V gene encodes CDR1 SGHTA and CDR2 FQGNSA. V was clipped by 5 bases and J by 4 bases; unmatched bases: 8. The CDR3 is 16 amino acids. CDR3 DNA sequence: TGTGCCAGCAGCGTATCTAGCGGGGGGGCCAGAGAGACCCAGTACTTC. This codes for CASSVSSGGARETQYF.

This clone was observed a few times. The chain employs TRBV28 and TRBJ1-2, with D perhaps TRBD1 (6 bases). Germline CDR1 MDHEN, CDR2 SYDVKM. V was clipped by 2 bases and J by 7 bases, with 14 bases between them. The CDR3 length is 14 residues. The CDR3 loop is CASSLDPGASGYTF. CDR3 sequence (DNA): TGTGCCAGCAGTTTAGACCCAGGGGCAAGTGGCTACACCTTC.

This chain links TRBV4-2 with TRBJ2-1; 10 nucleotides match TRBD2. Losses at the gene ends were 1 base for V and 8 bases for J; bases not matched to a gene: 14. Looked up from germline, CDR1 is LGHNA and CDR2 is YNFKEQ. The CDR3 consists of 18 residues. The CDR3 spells CASSQVTPSGGRSHEQFF. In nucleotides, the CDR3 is TGTGCCAGCAGCCAAGTAACGCCTAGCGGGGGCCGTTCACATGAGCAGTTCTTC.

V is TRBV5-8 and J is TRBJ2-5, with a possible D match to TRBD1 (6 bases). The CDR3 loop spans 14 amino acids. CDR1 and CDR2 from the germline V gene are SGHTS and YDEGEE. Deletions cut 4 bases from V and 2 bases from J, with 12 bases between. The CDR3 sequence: CASSTRTVQETQYF. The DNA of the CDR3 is TGTGCCAGCAGCACCCGGACAGTTCAAGAGACCCAGTACTTC.

The CDR3 sequence is CASSTGPTSGELFF. The CDR3 DNA sequence: TGTGCCAGCAGCACGGGACCGACCAGCGGGGAGCTGTTTTTT. V is TRBV7-2 and J is TRBJ2-2, with D perhaps matching TRBD1 or TRBD2 (5 bases each). Trimming cost V 5 bases and J 7 bases, with 14 bases left between them. Per germline, CDR1 SGHTA and CDR2 FQGNSA. CDR3 length: 14 amino acids.

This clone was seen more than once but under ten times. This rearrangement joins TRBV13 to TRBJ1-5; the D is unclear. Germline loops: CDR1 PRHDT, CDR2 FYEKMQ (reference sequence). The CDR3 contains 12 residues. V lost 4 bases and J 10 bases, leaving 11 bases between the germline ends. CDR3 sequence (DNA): TGTGCCAGCAGCTCGGGGATAGGACCCCAGCATTTT. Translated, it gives CASSSGIGPQHF.

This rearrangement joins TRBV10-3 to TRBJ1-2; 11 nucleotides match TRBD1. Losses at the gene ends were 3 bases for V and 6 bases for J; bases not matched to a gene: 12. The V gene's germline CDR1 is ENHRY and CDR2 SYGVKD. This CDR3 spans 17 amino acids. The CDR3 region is CAISDLDRGRSSNGYTF. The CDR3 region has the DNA TGTGCCATCAGTGACCTGGACAGGGGGCGGTCTAGTAATGGCTACACCTTC.

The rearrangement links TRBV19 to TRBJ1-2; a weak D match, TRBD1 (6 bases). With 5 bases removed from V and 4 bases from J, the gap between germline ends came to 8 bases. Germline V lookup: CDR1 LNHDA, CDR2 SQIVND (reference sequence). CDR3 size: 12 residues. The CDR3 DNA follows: TGTGCCAGTAGTCCGGGGGCCTATGGCTACACCTTC. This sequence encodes CASSPGAYGYTF.

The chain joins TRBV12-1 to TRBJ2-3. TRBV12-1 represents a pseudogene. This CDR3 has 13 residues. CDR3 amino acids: CASSGGAVDTQYF. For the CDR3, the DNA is TGTGCCAGCAGCGGGGGAGCGGTGGATACGCAGTATTTT.

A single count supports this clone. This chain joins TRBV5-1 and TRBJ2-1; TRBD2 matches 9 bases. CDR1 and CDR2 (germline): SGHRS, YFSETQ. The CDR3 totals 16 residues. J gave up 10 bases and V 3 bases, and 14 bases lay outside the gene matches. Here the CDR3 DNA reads TGCGCCAGCAGCTCCCCCGCGGGAGGGCCCAGTGGGGAGCAGTTCTTC. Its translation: CASSSPAGGPSGEQFF.